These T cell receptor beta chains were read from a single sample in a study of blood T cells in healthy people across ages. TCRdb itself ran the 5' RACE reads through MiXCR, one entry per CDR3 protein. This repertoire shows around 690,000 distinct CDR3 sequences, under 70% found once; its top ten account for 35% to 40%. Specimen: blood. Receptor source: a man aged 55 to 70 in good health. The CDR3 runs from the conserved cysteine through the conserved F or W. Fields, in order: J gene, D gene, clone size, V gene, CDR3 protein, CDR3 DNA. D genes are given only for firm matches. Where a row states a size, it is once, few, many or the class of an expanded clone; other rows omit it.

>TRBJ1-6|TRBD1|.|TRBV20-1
CSARSAETGLNSPLHF
TGCAGTGCTAGATCCGCCGAGACAGGGCTTAATTCACCCCTCCACTTT
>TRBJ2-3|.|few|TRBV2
CASSRLATLDTQYF
TGTGCCAGCAGTCGGCTAGCAACATTGGATACGCAGTATTTT
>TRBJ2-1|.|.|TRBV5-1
CASSFMGEQFF
TGCGCCAGCAGCTTTATGGGCGAGCAGTTCTTC
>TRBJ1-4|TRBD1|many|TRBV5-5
CASNAGGNEKLFF
TGTGCCAGCAACGCAGGGGGGAATGAAAAACTGTTTTTT
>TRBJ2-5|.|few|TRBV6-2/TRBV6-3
CASSTSLGAYETQYF
TGTGCCAGCAGCACTTCCTTGGGGGCATATGAGACCCAGTACTTC
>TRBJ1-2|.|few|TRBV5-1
CASSLNRVDYGYTF
TGCGCCAGCAGCTTGAACAGGGTGGACTATGGCTACACCTTC
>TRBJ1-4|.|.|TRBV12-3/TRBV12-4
CASSLEGEKLFF
TGTGCCAGCAGTCTCGAGGGTGAAAAACTGTTTTTT
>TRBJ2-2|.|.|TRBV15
CATSRDLNPGELFF
TGTGCCACCAGCAGAGACCTGAATCCCGGGGAGCTGTTTTTT
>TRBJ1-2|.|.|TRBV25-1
CASSSSGTNYGYTF
TGTGCCAGCAGCTCGTCGGGGACTAACTATGGCTACACCTTC
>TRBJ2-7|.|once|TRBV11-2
CASSLGGEADAYF
TGTGCCAGCAGCTTAGGTGGGGAAGCGGACGCGTACTTC
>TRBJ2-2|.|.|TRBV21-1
CASSKESAGEGNTGELFF
TGTGCCAGCAGCAAAGAGTCCGCAGGGGAAGGCAACACCGGGGAGCTGTTTTTT
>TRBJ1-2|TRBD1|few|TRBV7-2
CASSLAGQTNYGYTF
TGTGCCAGCAGCTTAGCGGGACAGACTAACTATGGCTACACCTTC
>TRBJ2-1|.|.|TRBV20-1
CSAKVPGVPYNEQFF
TGCAGTGCTAAGGTCCCAGGGGTGCCCTACAATGAGCAGTTCTTC
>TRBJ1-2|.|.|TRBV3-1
CASSQDWGSRGYTF
TGTGCCAGCAGCCAAGACTGGGGGAGCCGGGGCTACACCTTC
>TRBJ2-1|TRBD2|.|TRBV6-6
CASSYSPGGARNEQFF
TGTGCCAGCAGTTACTCACCCGGGGGGGCTCGCAATGAGCAGTTCTTC
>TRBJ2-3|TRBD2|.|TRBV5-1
CASSLGTSGDSTDTQYF
TGCGCCAGCAGCCTTGGGACTAGCGGGGACAGCACAGATACGCAGTATTTT
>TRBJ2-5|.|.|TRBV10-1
CASSESAAGTSQETQYF
TGCGCCAGCAGTGAGTCGGCGGCGGGGACATCTCAAGAGACCCAGTACTTC
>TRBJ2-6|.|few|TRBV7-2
CASSLDASGANVLTF
TGTGCCAGCAGCTTAGACGCATCTGGGGCCAACGTCCTGACTTTC
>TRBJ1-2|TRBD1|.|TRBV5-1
CASHPGGLDNYGYTF
TGCGCCAGCCATCCAGGGGGCTTGGATAACTATGGCTACACCTTC
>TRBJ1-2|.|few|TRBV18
CASSPRRDGGNYGYTF
TGTGCCAGCTCACCACGGAGAGATGGGGGTAACTATGGCTACACCTTC
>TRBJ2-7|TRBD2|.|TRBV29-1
CSVEDQEPGGEQYF
TGCAGCGTTGAAGATCAAGAGCCGGGGGGCGAGCAGTACTTC
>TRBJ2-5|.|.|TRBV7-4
CASSLAGVRETQYF
TGTGCCAGCAGCTTAGCGGGGGTTAGAGAGACCCAGTACTTC
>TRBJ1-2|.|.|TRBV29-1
CSVEEDSYGYTF
TGCAGCGTTGAAGAGGACAGCTATGGCTACACCTTC
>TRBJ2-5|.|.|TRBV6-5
CASSRDFEETQYF
TGTGCCAGCAGTAGGGACTTCGAGGAGACCCAGTACTTC
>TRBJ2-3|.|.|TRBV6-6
CANKFGSDTQYF
TGTGCCAACAAGTTTGGGTCAGATACGCAGTATTTT
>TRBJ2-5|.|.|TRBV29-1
CSVGLGDETQYF
TGCAGCGTTGGGTTAGGGGATGAGACCCAGTACTTC
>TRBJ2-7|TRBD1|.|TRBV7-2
CASSTQQGAAPYEQYF
TGTGCCAGCAGCACTCAACAGGGGGCTGCTCCCTACGAGCAGTACTTC
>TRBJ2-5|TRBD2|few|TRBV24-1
CATSDWGAGGQETQYF
TGTGCCACCAGTGATTGGGGAGCGGGGGGACAAGAGACCCAGTACTTC
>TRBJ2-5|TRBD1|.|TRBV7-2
CASSEGTGAIETQYF
TGTGCCAGCAGCGAGGGGACAGGGGCCATCGAGACCCAGTACTTC
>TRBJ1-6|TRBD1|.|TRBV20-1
CSAREGAYRNSPLHF
TGCAGTGCTAGGGAGGGGGCGTATAGGAATTCACCCCTCCACTTT
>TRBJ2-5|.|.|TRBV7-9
CASSVDSSETQYF
TGTGCCAGCAGCGTGGACTCTTCGGAGACCCAGTACTTC
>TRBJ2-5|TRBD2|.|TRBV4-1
CASSQEISPGGKETQYF
TGCGCCAGCAGCCAAGAGATAAGTCCGGGGGGTAAAGAGACCCAGTACTTC
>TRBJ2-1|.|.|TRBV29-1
CSVSVDEQFF
TGCAGCGTTTCGGTGGATGAGCAGTTCTTC
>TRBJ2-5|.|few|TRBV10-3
CAISESSARLETQYF
TGTGCCATCAGTGAGTCGAGCGCCAGGTTAGAGACCCAGTACTTC
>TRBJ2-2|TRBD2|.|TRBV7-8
CASSLGLAPNTGELFF
TGTGCCAGCAGCTTGGGACTAGCCCCGAACACCGGGGAGCTGTTTTTT
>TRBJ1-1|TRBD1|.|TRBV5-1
CASSLAIQGEDTEAFF
TGCGCCAGCAGCTTGGCGATACAGGGGGAGGACACTGAAGCTTTCTTT
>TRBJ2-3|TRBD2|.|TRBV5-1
CASSLRLAGGTSTDTQYF
TGCGCCAGCAGCTTGAGGCTAGCGGGGGGAACAAGCACAGATACGCAGTATTTT
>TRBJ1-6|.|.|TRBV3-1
CASTARVAGSPLHF
TGTGCCAGCACCGCAAGAGTAGCAGGATCACCCCTCCACTTT
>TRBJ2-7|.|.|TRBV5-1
CASSLVSGSYEQYF
TGCGCCAGCAGCTTGGTATCGGGATCCTACGAGCAGTACTTC
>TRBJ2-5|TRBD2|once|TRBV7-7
CASSLTRGGPETQYF
TGTGCCAGCAGCTTAACGCGGGGGGGCCCAGAGACCCAGTACTTC
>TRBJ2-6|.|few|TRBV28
CASSPNLSGANVLTF
TGTGCCAGCAGTCCGAACCTCTCTGGGGCCAACGTCCTGACTTTC
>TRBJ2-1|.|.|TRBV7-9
CASSFQGTHEQFF
TGTGCCAGCAGCTTTCAGGGTACCCATGAGCAGTTCTTC
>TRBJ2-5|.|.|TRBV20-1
CSARRGLGGETQYF
TGCAGTGCTAGACGAGGACTAGGGGGGGAGACCCAGTACTTC
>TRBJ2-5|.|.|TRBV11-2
CASSLGAGTYQETQYF
TGTGCCAGCAGCTTAGGTGCCGGGACATACCAAGAGACCCAGTACTTC
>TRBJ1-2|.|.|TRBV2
CAINYGYTF
TGTGCCATAAACTATGGCTACACCTTC
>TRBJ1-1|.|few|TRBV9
CASSVEMNTEAFF
TGTGCCAGCAGCGTAGAGATGAACACTGAAGCTTTCTTT
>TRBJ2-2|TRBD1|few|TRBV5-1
CASYRDSNTGELFF
TGCGCCAGCTATCGGGACAGCAACACCGGGGAGCTGTTTTTT
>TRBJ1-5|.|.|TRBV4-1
CASSQDYTSSNQPQHF
TGCGCCAGCAGCCAAGATTACACTTCTAGCAATCAGCCCCAGCATTTT
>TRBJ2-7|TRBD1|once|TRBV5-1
CASNDGTGGSYEQYF
TGCGCCAGCAACGATGGAACAGGGGGCTCCTACGAGCAGTACTTC
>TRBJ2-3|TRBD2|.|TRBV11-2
CASSRLTSGGLPDTQYF
TGTGCCAGCAGCCGACTGACTAGCGGGGGACTCCCAGATACGCAGTATTTT
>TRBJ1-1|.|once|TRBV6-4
CASSASQNTEAFF
TGTGCCAGCAGTGCCTCACAGAACACTGAAGCTTTCTTT
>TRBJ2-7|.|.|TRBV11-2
CASSSSRDFPGYEQYF
TGTGCCAGCAGCTCCTCCCGGGACTTCCCTGGGTACGAGCAGTACTTC
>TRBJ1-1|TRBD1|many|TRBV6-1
CASSPGGRTEAFF
TGTGCCAGCAGCCCAGGGGGGCGCACTGAAGCTTTCTTT
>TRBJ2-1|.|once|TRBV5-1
CASSLGLGLHNEQFF
TGCGCCAGCAGCTTGGGGTTGGGGCTCCACAATGAGCAGTTCTTC
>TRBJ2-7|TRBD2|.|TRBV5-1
CASSLVGLATYEQYF
TGCGCCAGCAGCTTGGTGGGACTAGCGACCTACGAGCAGTACTTC
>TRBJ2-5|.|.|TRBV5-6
CATRVRGREETQYF
TGTGCCACCCGGGTGAGGGGGAGAGAAGAGACCCAGTACTTC
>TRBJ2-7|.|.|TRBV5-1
CASSPGVLSEQYF
TGCGCCAGCAGCCCAGGGGTGCTCTCCGAGCAGTACTTC
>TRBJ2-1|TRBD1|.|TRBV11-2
CASSLAVGQGWDEQSF
TGTGCCAGCAGCTTAGCAGTTGGACAGGGTTGGGATGAGCAGTCCTTC